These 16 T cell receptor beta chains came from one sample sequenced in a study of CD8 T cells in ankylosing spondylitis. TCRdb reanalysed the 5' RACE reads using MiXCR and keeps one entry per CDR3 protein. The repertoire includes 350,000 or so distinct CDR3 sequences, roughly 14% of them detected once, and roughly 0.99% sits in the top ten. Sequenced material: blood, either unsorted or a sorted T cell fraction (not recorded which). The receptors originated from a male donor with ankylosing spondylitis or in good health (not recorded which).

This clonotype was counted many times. The CDR3 sequence: CASSPIELAGVTDTQYF. The CDR3 DNA follows: TGCGCCAGCAGCCCGATCGAACTAGCGGGGGTCACAGATACGCAGTATTTT. V is TRBV4-1 and J is TRBJ2-3, with 11 bases that match TRBD2. V dropped 4 bases and J dropped 2; count of bases not matched to a gene: 8. There are 17 residues in the CDR3. Germline V gene data show CDR1 as MGHRA and CDR2 as YSYEKL.

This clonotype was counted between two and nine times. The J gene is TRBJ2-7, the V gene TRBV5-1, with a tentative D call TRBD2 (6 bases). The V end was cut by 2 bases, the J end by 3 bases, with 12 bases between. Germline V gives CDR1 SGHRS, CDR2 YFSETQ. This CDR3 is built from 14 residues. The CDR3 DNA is TGCGCCAGCAGCTTACTAGGGACTCGCTACGAGCAGTACTTC. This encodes CASSLLGTRYEQYF.

The CDR3 loop reads CASRSQPGGEETQYF. CDR3 in DNA: TGTGCCAGCAGGAGTCAACCAGGGGGAGAGGAGACCCAGTACTTC. V usage is TRBV2 and J usage is TRBJ2-5; 7 positions agree with TRBD1. Germline-derived CDR1 and CDR2 are SNHLY and FYNNEI. The CDR3 runs 15 residues. V trimming: 6 bases; J trimming: 5 bases; junction bases outside the gene matches: 12. The full variable domain, rest sourced from reference TRBV2 and TRBJ2-5, is EPEVTQTPSHQVTQMGQEVILRCVPISNHLYFYWYRQILGQKVEFLVSFYNNEISEKSEIFDDQFSVERPDGSNFTLKIRSTKLEDSAMYFCASRSQPGGEETQYFGPGTRLLVL.

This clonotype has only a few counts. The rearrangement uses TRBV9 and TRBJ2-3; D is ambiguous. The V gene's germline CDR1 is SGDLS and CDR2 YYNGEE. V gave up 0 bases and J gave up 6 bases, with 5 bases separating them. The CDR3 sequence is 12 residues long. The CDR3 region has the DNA TGTGCCAGCAGCGTAGCGACTGATACGCAGTATTTT. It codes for CASSVATDTQYF.

CDR3 bases: TGCGCCAGCCGGGACAGGGGGCAGGCAGATACGCAGTATTTT. Translation gives CASRDRGQADTQYF. The rearrangement uses TRBV5-1 and TRBJ2-3, with TRBD1 matching 12 bases. Germline trimming cut 7 bases from V and 4 bases from J; bases unmatched to any gene: 4. CDR1 is SGHRS, CDR2 YFSETQ, per germline. There are 14 residues in the CDR3.

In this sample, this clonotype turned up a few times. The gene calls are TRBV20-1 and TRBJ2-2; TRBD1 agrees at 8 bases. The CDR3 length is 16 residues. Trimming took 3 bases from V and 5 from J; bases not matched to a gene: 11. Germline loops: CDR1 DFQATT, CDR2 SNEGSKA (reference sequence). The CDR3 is CSARPLGQGRTGELFF. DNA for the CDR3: TGCAGTGCTAGGCCCCTAGGACAGGGTCGGACCGGGGAGCTGTTTTTT.

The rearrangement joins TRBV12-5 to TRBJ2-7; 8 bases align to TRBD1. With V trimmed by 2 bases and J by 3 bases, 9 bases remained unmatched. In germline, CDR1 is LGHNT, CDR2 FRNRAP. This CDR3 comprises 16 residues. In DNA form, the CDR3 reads TGTGCTAGTGGTTTGCCACGACAGGGGTTGATCTACGAGCAGTACTTC. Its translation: CASGLPRQGLIYEQYF.

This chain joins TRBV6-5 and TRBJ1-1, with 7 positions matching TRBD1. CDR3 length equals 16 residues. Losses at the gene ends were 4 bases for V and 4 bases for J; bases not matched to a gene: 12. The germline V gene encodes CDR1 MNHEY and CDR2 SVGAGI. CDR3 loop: CASSFAYRGRPTEAFF. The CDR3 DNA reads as TGTGCCAGCAGTTTCGCCTACAGGGGCCGCCCCACTGAAGCTTTCTTT.

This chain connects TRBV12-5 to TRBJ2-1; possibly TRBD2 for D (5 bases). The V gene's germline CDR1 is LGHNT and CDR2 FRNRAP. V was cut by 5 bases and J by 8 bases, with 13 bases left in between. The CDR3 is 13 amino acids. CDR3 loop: CASGGLVRDEQFF. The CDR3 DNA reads TGTGCTAGTGGTGGACTGGTTAGGGATGAGCAGTTCTTC.

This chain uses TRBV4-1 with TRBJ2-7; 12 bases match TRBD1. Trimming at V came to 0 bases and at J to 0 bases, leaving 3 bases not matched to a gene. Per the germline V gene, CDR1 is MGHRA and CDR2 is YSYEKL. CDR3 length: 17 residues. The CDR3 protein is CASSQDRDRGLSYEQYF. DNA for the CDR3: TGCGCCAGCAGCCAAGATCGGGACAGGGGGCTCTCCTACGAGCAGTACTTC.

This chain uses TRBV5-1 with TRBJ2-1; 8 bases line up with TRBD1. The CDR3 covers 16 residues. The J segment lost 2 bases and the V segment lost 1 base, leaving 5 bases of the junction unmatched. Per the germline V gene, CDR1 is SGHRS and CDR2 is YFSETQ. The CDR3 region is CASSLTGQGPYNEQFF. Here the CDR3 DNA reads TGCGCCAGCAGCTTGACCGGACAGGGACCCTACAATGAGCAGTTCTTC. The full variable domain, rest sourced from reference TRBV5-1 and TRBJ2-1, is KAGVTQTPRYLIKTRGQQVTLSCSPISGHRSVSWYQQTPGQGLQFLFEYFSETQRNKGNFPGRFSGRQFSNSRSEMNVSTLELGDSALYLCASSLTGQGPYNEQFFGPGTRLTVL.

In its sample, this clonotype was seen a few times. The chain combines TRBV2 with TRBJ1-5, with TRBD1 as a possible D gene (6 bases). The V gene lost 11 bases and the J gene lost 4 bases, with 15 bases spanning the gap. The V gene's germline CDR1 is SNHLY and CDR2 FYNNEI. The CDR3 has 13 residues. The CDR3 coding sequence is TGTGCCTCCTTAGGGGGGCTTAATCAGCCCCAGCATTTT. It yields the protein CASLGGLNQPQHF.

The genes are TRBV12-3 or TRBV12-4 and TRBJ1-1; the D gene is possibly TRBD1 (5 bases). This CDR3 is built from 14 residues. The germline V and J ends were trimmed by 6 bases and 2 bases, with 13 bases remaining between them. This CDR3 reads CASSTMGVNTEAFF. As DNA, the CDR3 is TGTGCCAGCAGCACAATGGGGGTAAACACTGAAGCTTTCTTT.

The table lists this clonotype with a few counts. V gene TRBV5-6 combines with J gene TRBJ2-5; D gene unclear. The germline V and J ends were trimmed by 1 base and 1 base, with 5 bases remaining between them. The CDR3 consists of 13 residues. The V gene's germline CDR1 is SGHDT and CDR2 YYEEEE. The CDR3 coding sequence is TGTGCCAGCAGCTTGACCTTCCAAGAGACCCAGTACTTC. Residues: CASSLTFQETQYF.

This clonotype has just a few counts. The CDR3 spells CASSLAAGLGEAQYF. The DNA of the CDR3 is TGTGCCAGCAGCTTAGCTGCGGGCCTAGGGGAGGCGCAGTATTTT. The rearrangement uses TRBV7-2 and TRBJ2-3, with a tentative D call TRBD2 (6 bases). V shed 0 bases and J shed 10 bases, with 17 bases lying between them. Germline assignment: CDR1 SGHTA and CDR2 FQGNSA. CDR3 length equals 15 residues.

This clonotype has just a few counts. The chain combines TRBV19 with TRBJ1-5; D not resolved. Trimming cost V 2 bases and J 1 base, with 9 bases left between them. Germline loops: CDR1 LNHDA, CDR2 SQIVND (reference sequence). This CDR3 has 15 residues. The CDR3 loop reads CASSISLSSNQPQHF. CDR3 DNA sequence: TGTGCCAGTAGTATATCACTTTCGAGCAATCAGCCCCAGCATTTT.